These 9 T cell receptor beta chains came from one sample sequenced in a study of monozygotic twins with inflammatory bowel disease. TCRdb reanalyzed the 5' RACE reads and collapses them to one entry per CDR3 protein, without DNA. Recorded for this sample: 300,000 to 400,000 distinct CDR3 sequences. The sequenced sample was blood. These receptors were collected from a human donor with ulcerative colitis or Crohn's disease, or a healthy co-twin of an affected twin (not recorded which).

This chain uses TRBV12-3 or TRBV12-4 with TRBJ2-3; as DNA is missing, the TRBD1 call by TCRdb cannot be tested. The CDR3 sequence is 15 residues long. CDR3 protein: CASVAVGRGWDTQYF.

This chain uses TRBV5-6 with TRBJ2-7; the D gene TCRdb calls, TRBD1, cannot be checked with no DNA. Germline CDR1 is SGHDT and CDR2 is YYEEEE. CDR3 length equals 14 residues. CDR3: CASSRQGPAYEQYF.

The rearrangement links TRBV3-1 to TRBJ2-7; TCRdb's D call of TRBD1 is untestable without DNA. The CDR3 is made up of 13 amino acids. Germline V gene data show CDR1 as LGHDT and CDR2 as YNNKEL (reference sequence). This CDR3 is CASSSIQGYEQYF.

V usage is TRBV19 and J usage is TRBJ2-7; the D call from TCRdb, TRBD1, cannot be confirmed without DNA. This CDR3 is built from 18 residues. CDR1 and CDR2 from the germline V gene are LNHDA and SQIVND (reference sequence). The CDR3 reads CASSISTLGQGISYEQYF.

This chain uses TRBV18 with TRBJ1-1. The germline V gene has CDR1 KGHSH and CDR2 LQKENI. This CDR3 comprises 14 residues. This CDR3 is CASSPTEMNTEAFF. Filled out from reference TRBV18 and TRBJ1-1, the complete variable domain reads NAGVMQNPRHLVRRRGQEARLRCSPMKGHSHVYWYRQLPEEGLKFMVYLQKENIIDESGMPKERFSAEFPKEGPSILRIQQVVRGDSAAYFCASSPTEMNTEAFFGQGTRLTVV.

The chain joins TRBV10-3 to TRBJ2-1; the D call of TRBD2 rests on TCRdb alone, since no DNA is present to check it. CDR1 ENHRY and CDR2 SYGVKD come from the germline V gene. The CDR3 runs 13 residues. The CDR3 loop is CAISREVGNEQFF.

The chain joins TRBV27 to TRBJ2-7; TCRdb's D call of TRBD1 is untestable without DNA. The CDR3 sequence is 15 residues long. The V gene's germline CDR1 is MNHEY and CDR2 SMNVEV (reference sequence). The CDR3 sequence: CASSIQGQLSYEQYF.

The rearrangement uses TRBV5-1 and TRBJ2-1. The CDR3 contains 12 residues. Germline V CDR1 and CDR2: SGHRS, YFSETQ. The chain's CDR3 is CASSLATKEQFF.

The chain has TRBV6-5 and TRBJ2-7. Germline assignment: CDR1 MNHEY and CDR2 SVGAGI. This CDR3 contains 14 residues. CDR3 loop: CASSYSGSSYEQYF.